The 10 T cell receptor beta chains in this list originate from one sample, sequenced in a study of blood T cell repertoires in COVID-19. The protocol was immunoSEQ multiplex PCR, while the TCRdb copy is restricted to in-frame clones and leaves out a portion. The repertoire holds 140,000 to 150,000 clones, with over 70% as singletons. Source material: peripheral blood. These receptors originate from a man aged 80 or over with acute or convalescent COVID-19.

This clone occurred once. This chain uses TRBV7-6 with TRBJ1-2; 9 nucleotides agree with TRBD1. This CDR3 contains 15 residues. Trimming took 4 bases from V and 5 from J; bases not matched to a gene: 8. Germline V gene lookup returns CDR1 SGHVS and CDR2 FNYEAQ. The CDR3 loop reads CASSYQQGARYGYTF. CDR3 DNA: TGTGCCAGCAGCTACCAACAGGGGGCTAGGTATGGCTACACCTTC.

The chain has TRBV6-1 and TRBJ2-4; D not resolved. There are 14 residues in the CDR3. V was shortened by 2 bases and J by 2 bases, with 7 bases between the two germline ends. Germline CDR1 MNHNS, CDR2 SASEGT. The CDR3 DNA follows: TGTGCCAGCAGTGAACAGTTATCCAAAAACATTCAGTACTTC. Translating gives CASSEQLSKNIQYF.

The chain couples TRBV7-8 to TRBJ2-7; the match to TRBD1 covers 7 bases. With V trimmed by 5 bases and J by 3 bases, 10 bases remained unmatched. The CDR3 extends over 15 amino acids. Germline CDR1 reads SGHVS; CDR2 reads FQNEAQ. CDR3 bases: TGTGCCAGCAGCAGAGAGGGGGCGCTTAACTACGAGCAGTACTTC. Amino acids: CASSREGALNYEQYF. The full variable domain, completed using reference TRBV7-8 and TRBJ2-7, is GAGVSQSPRYKVAKRGQDVALRCDPISGHVSLFWYQQALGQGPEFLTYFQNEAQLDKSGLPSDRFFAERPEGSVSTLKIQRTQQEDSAVYLCASSREGALNYEQYFGPGTRLTVT.

The chain uses TRBV29-1 and TRBJ1-4, with TRBD1 matching over 7 bases. The CDR3 loop spans 12 amino acids. V shed 8 bases, J shed 6 bases, and the junction held 6 bases outside the gene matches. The germline CDR1 and CDR2 sequences are SQVTM and ANQGSEA. CDR3 protein: CSSRTGDEKLFF. CDR3 bases: TGCAGCTCCAGGACAGGAGATGAAAAACTGTTTTTT.

The rearrangement joins TRBV11-2 to TRBJ1-1; no definite D call. This CDR3 has 14 amino acids. Looked up from germline, CDR1 is SGHAT and CDR2 is FQNNGV. Trimming left V 5 bases short and J 0 bases short, with 10 bases between. This CDR3 reads CASSPVKMNTEAFF. The CDR3 nucleotides are TGTGCCAGCAGCCCGGTCAAGATGAACACTGAAGCTTTCTTT.

CDR3 amino acids: CASASTGTGNFYEQYF. The CDR3 DNA reads as TGTGCCAGCGCCTCCACAGGGACAGGGAATTTCTACGAGCAGTACTTC. The V and J genes are TRBV28 and TRBJ2-7; 9 bases align to TRBD1. The V and J ends lost 8 bases and 3 bases, in that order; junction bases with no gene match: 14. The CDR3 extends over 16 amino acids. Germline V gives CDR1 MDHEN, CDR2 SYDVKM.

The rearrangement joins TRBV28 to TRBJ2-5; 14 bases map to TRBD2. V gave up 3 bases and J gave up 4 bases; unmatched junction bases: 4. This CDR3 region has 16 residues. Germline V CDR1 and CDR2: MDHEN, SYDVKM. The CDR3 DNA is TGTGCCAGCAGTTTCCGCGGGACTAGCGGGAGAGAGACCCAGTACTTC. Its protein product is CASSFRGTSGRETQYF.

The rearrangement links TRBV10-2 to TRBJ2-7, with a possible D match to TRBD1 (5 bases). Trimming took 2 bases from V and 2 from J, leaving 16 bases between them. This CDR3 spans 16 amino acids. CDR1 is WSHSY, CDR2 SAAADI, per germline. CDR3: CASSERRGYATYEQYF. The CDR3 DNA sequence: TGCGCCAGCAGTGAGAGAAGGGGCTACGCAACCTACGAGCAGTACTTC.

This chain uses TRBV29-1 with TRBJ2-4, with 9 bases fitting TRBD2. The J segment lost 9 bases and the V segment lost 7 bases, leaving 16 bases of the junction unmatched. This CDR3 has 15 residues. The germline gives CDR1 SQVTM, CDR2 ANQGSEA. This CDR3 is CSGGMTSGVHGIQYF. For the CDR3, the DNA is TGCAGCGGGGGGATGACTAGCGGCGTCCATGGCATTCAGTACTTC.

A word on this clone: The junction and the germline gene differ at one end; a read error may be behind it. This chain connects TRBV4-1 to TRBJ1-2; 7 bases map to TRBD1. Germline V gene sequence: CDR1 MGHRA, CDR2 YSYEKL. This CDR3 comprises 13 residues. This CDR3 reads CASSHLDRERPIF. DNA for the CDR3: TGCGCCAGCAGCCACCTAGACAGGGAACGACCTATCTTC.